A selection of T cell receptor beta chains follows, all from one sample in a study of blood T cell repertoires in COVID-19. Profiling relied on immunoSEQ multiplex PCR, and the TCRdb table lists in-frame clones only, not all of them. The sample includes 300,000 to 400,000 clones, roughly 90% of them seen just once. Sequencing was performed on peripheral blood. These receptors originate from a man aged 30 to 39 with COVID-19, enrolled during active disease. Both conserved end residues are part of each CDR3. A D gene is named only where the DNA matches it firmly. Clone size is not always given. Where it is, it says once, few, many or a class for expanded clones.

d_gene,v_gene,j_gene,abundance,CDR3nt,CDR3aa
TRBD1,TRBV11-2,TRBJ1-6,NA,TGTGCCAGCAGCTCACAGGGGGCCCATAATTCACCCCTCCACTTT,CASSSQGAHNSPLHF
NA,TRBV9,TRBJ1-1,NA,TGTGCCAGCAGCGCTCCACCTGGGCGGGTACAATCCACTGAAGCTTTCTTT,CASSAPPGRVQSTEAFF
TRBD2,TRBV19,TRBJ2-3,few,TGTGCCAGTAGTAAGACTAGCGGGGGGACCACAGATACGCAGTATTTT,CASSKTSGGTTDTQYF
TRBD2,TRBV29-1,TRBJ2-3,once,TGCAGCGTTGGGCGGGAGGGTGCAGATACGCAGTATTTT,CSVGREGADTQYF
TRBD2,TRBV27,TRBJ2-3,NA,TGTGCCAGCAGTCCATGGACTAGCGGAGATACGCAGTATTTT,CASSPWTSGDTQYF
NA,TRBV21-1,TRBJ2-7,NA,TGTGCCAGCAGCTCCCGAAGCCGGGACAGGGGTTACTACGAGCAGTACTTC,CASSSRSRDRGYYEQYF
TRBD2,TRBV11-3,TRBJ2-1,NA,TGTGCCAGCAGCTTGAGGGAGGGTTCACACAATGAGCAGTTCTTC,CASSLREGSHNEQFF
NA,TRBV2,TRBJ1-1,NA,TGTGCCAGCAGTGAATCCGTGAACACTGAAGCTTTCTTT,CASSESVNTEAFF
NA,TRBV4-1,TRBJ1-5,NA,TGCGCCAGCAGCCAAGCCACAGGGCCCCATCAGCCCCAGCATTTT,CASSQATGPHQPQHF
TRBD1,TRBV6-6,TRBJ2-2,NA,TGTGCCAGCAGTTACTCCGACAGGGCCGGGGAGCTGTTTTTT,CASSYSDRAGELFF
NA,TRBV7-2,TRBJ1-6,NA,TGTGCCAGCAGCCTCATGGGCGCGAGGGTTTCACCCCTCCACTTT,CASSLMGARVSPLHF
NA,TRBV5-4,TRBJ1-1,NA,TGTGCCAGCAGCTTGCAGGGTATAAAAACTGAAGCTTTCTTT,CASSLQGIKTEAFF
TRBD1,TRBV7-6,TRBJ2-1,NA,TGTGCCAGCAGCCCCTCCGCCGGCAGGGGGAATGAGCAGTTCTTC,CASSPSAGRGNEQFF
NA,TRBV28,TRBJ2-7,NA,TGTGCCAGCAGTTTCAGCGGACCCCTCTACGAGCAGTACTTC,CASSFSGPLYEQYF
NA,TRBV9,TRBJ2-7,once,TGTGCCAGCAGCGACCTATCGGGGGTCAAGCAGTACTTC,CASSDLSGVKQYF
TRBD2,TRBV23-1,TRBJ2-2,NA,TGCGCCAGCAGCTATACTAGCGGGAACACCGGGGAGCTGTTTTTT,CASSYTSGNTGELFF
TRBD1,TRBV5-8,TRBJ2-1,NA,TGTGCCAGCAGCTTGGTCGAGAGGGGGCGGTACAATGAGCAGTTCTTC,CASSLVERGRYNEQFF
TRBD1,TRBV7-2,TRBJ1-2,NA,TGTGCCAGCAGCTTAGGGGACAGCTATGGCTACACCTTC,CASSLGDSYGYTF
NA,TRBV7-8,TRBJ1-2,NA,TGTGCCAGCAGCTTAGATGGGGAGGGGGTGATTAACTATGGCTACACCTTC,CASSLDGEGVINYGYTF
NA,TRBV27,TRBJ1-2,NA,TGTGCCAGCAGTTTAATAGGGGGAACGGTCGGCTACACCTTC,CASSLIGGTVGYTF
NA,TRBV18,TRBJ1-5,few,TGTGCCAGCTCACCAGGGGAGAATCAGCCCCAGCATTTT,CASSPGENQPQHF
TRBD1,TRBV19,TRBJ1-4,NA,TGTGCCAGTAGGGACAGGGGGCATGCAACTAATGAAAAACTGTTTTTT,CASRDRGHATNEKLFF
TRBD1,TRBV5-4,TRBJ1-1,NA,TGTGCCAGCAGCCCATTGGACAGGGGGCAGGGGGTAGCTTTCTTT,CASSPLDRGQGVAFF
NA,TRBV9,TRBJ2-1,NA,TGTGCCAGCAGCGTAGGGGGGCGCCAGGACAATGAGCAGTTCTTC,CASSVGGRQDNEQFF
TRBD1,TRBV5-1,TRBJ2-2,NA,TGCGCCAGCAGCTTAATCCCGGGACAGGGATCCACCGGGGAGCTGTTTTTT,CASSLIPGQGSTGELFF
NA,TRBV4-3,TRBJ1-2,NA,TGCGCCAGCAGCCAAGATTGGGCCGGCAGTAACTATGGCTACACCTTC,CASSQDWAGSNYGYTF
TRBD1,TRBV27,TRBJ2-1,once,TGTGCCAGCAGTCGACAGGGGGCCTACAATGAGCAGTTCTTC,CASSRQGAYNEQFF
TRBD1,TRBV4-1,TRBJ1-2,NA,TGCGCCAGCAGCCCGGGACAGCTAATCTATGGCTACACCTTC,CASSPGQLIYGYTF
NA,TRBV6-5,TRBJ2-7,NA,TGTGCCAGCAGCGACGACAGAGGACCCCTCTACGAGCAGTACTTC,CASSDDRGPLYEQYF
NA,TRBV27,TRBJ1-2,once,TGTGCCAGCCGGGACACAACGTATGGCTACACCTTC,CASRDTTYGYTF
TRBD2,TRBV7-8,TRBJ2-7,once,TGTGCCAGCAGCTTAGCGGGACTAGCCGACTACGAGCAGTACTTC,CASSLAGLADYEQYF
TRBD2,TRBV5-1,TRBJ2-5,NA,TGCGCCAGCAGCCAAGGGACTAGCGGGGGCCTTGGGACCCAGTACTTC,CASSQGTSGGLGTQYF
TRBD1,TRBV30,TRBJ1-3,NA,TGTGCCTGGAGTGCCGGACAGGGAGTGAACTCTGGAAACACCATATATTTT,CAWSAGQGVNSGNTIYF
TRBD1,TRBV5-1,TRBJ2-5,NA,TGCGCCAGCAGCTCTCGGACAGGGCAAGAGACCCAGTACTTC,CASSSRTGQETQYF
TRBD2,TRBV3-1/TRBV3-2,TRBJ2-3,NA,TGTGCCTCAGGGGGAGCGGGGGGCGATACAGATACGCAGTATTTT,CASGGAGGDTDTQYF
NA,TRBV19,TRBJ1-6,NA,TGTGCCAGTAGTAACGGGGTTAATTCACCCCTCCACTTT,CASSNGVNSPLHF
TRBD1,TRBV27,TRBJ1-1,NA,TGTGCCAGCAGTTTAAGTTTGCAGGGGGAGGCTTTCTTT,CASSLSLQGEAFF
TRBD2,TRBV2,TRBJ2-3,NA,TGTGCCAGCAGTGATGGGACTAGCGGCCTCACAGATACGCAGTATTTT,CASSDGTSGLTDTQYF
TRBD1,TRBV7-6,TRBJ1-5,NA,TGTGCCAGCAGCCTGGGACAGGGGGGGAGAAGCAATCAGCCCCAGCATTTT,CASSLGQGGRSNQPQHF
TRBD2,TRBV5-1,TRBJ2-1,NA,TGCGCCAGCAGCGCACAGGGACTAGCGGGAGGGCAAGGCAATGAGCAGTTCTTC,CASSAQGLAGGQGNEQFF
TRBD2,TRBV5-6,TRBJ2-5,once,TGTGCCAGCAGCCCAATTACTAGCGGGGGGGCTGACGAGACCCAGTACTTC,CASSPITSGGADETQYF
NA,TRBV12-3/TRBV12-4,TRBJ2-7,NA,TGTGCCAGCAGTCTCGAGAACTACGAGCAGTACTTC,CASSLENYEQYF
TRBD1,TRBV24-1,TRBJ2-6,NA,TGTGCCACCAGTGATTGGGGACAGGGGGCTTCTGGGGCCAACGTCCTGACTTTC,CATSDWGQGASGANVLTF
NA,TRBV19,TRBJ1-5,NA,TGTGCCAGCGAGGACTTTCTGGGGCAGCCCCAGCATTTT,CASEDFLGQPQHF
TRBD1,TRBV6-5,TRBJ2-1,NA,TGTGCCAGCATCCCTGTAAGGGGGCAGCGCAATGAGCAGTTCTTC,CASIPVRGQRNEQFF
NA,TRBV19,TRBJ2-5,NA,TGTGCCAGTAGTATCGGCGGGTCCCCTTCTCAAGAGACCCAGTACTTC,CASSIGGSPSQETQYF
TRBD2,TRBV24-1,TRBJ2-1,NA,TGTGCCACCAGTGAACCGGGAGGTTGGGGAGGAGAGCAGTTCTTC,CATSEPGGWGGEQFF
TRBD2,TRBV5-4,TRBJ2-2,NA,TGTGCCAGCAGCTTGGTCCTAGCGGGCGGGTTAGGGGAGCTGTTTTTT,CASSLVLAGGLGELFF
TRBD2,TRBV5-1,TRBJ2-7,NA,TGCGCCAGCAGCTTGGCCACAGCGGGGCCGACCCACGAGCAGTACTTC,CASSLATAGPTHEQYF
NA,TRBV27,TRBJ1-5,NA,TGTGCCAGCAGTTTATGGTACAGAGGGAGGGGTAGCAATCAGCCCCAGCATTTT,CASSLWYRGRGSNQPQHF